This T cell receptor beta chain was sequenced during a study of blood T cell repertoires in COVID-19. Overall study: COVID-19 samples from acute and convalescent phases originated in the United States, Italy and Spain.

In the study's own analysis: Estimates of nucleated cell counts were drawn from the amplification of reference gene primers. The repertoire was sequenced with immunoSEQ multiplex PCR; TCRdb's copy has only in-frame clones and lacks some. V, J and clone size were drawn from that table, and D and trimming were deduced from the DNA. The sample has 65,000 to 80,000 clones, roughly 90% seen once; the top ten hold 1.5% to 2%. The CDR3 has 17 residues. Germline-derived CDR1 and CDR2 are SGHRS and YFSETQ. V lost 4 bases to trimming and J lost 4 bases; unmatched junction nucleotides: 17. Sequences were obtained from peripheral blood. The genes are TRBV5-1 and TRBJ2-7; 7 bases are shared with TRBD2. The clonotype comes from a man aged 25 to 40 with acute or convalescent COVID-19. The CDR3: CASSRGDGRADLYEQYV. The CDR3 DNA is TGCGCCAGCAGCCGGGGGGATGGCCGGGCAGACCTTTACGAGCAGTACGTC.